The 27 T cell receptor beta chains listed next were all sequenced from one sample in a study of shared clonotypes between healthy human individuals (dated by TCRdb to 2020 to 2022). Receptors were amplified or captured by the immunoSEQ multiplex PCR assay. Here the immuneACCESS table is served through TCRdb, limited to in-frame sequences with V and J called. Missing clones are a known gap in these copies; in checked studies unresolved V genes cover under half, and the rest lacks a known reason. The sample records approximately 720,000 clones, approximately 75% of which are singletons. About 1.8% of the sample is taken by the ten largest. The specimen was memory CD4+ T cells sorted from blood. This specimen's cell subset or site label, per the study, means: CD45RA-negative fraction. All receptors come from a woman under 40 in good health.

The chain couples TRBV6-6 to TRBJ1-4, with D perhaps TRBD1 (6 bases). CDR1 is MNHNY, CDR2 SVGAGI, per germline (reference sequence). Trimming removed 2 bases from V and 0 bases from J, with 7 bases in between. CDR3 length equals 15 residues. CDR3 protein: CASSYHRATNEKLFF. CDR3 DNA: TGTGCCAGCAGTTACCACAGGGCAACTAATGAAAAACTGTTTTTT.

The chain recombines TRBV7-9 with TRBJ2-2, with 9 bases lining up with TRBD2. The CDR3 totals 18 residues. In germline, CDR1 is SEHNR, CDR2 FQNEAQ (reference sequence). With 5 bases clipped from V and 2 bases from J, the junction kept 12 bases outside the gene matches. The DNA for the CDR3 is TGTGCCAGCAGCCACTGGCTAGGCCTAGCGGGAAACACCGGGGAGCTGTTTTTT. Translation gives CASSHWLGLAGNTGELFF. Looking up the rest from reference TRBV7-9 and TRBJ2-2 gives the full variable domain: DTGVSQNPRHKITKRGQNVTFRCDPISEHNRLYWYRQTLGQGPEFLTYFQNEAQLEKSRLLSDRFSAERPKGSFSTLEIQRTEQGDSAMYLCASSHWLGLAGNTGELFFGEGSRLTVL.

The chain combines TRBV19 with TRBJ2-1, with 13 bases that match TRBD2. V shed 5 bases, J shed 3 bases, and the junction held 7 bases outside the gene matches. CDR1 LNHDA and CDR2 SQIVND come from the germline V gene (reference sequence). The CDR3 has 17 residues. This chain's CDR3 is CASSARGLAGLYNEQFF. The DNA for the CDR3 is TGTGCCAGTAGTGCCAGGGGACTAGCGGGACTCTACAATGAGCAGTTCTTC.

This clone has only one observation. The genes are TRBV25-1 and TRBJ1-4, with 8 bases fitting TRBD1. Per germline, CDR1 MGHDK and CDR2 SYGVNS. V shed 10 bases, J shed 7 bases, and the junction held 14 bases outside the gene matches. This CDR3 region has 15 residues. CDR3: CATTIPQGAVEKLFF. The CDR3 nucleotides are TGTGCCACCACCATACCCCAGGGGGCGGTTGAAAAACTGTTTTTT.

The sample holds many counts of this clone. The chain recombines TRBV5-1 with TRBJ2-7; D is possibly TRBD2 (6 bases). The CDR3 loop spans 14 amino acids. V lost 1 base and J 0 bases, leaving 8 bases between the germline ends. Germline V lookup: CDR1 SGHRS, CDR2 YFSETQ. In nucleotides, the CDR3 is TGCGCCAGCAGCTTGAGCGGGTACTCCTACGAGCAGTACTTC. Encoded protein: CASSLSGYSYEQYF.

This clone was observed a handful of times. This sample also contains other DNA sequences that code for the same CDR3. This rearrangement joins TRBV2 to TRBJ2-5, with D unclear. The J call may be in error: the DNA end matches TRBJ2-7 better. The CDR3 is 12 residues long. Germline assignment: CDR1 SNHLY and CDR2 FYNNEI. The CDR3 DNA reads TGTGCCAGCAGTGGGCAGACCTACGAGCAGTACTTC. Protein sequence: CASSGQTYEQYF.

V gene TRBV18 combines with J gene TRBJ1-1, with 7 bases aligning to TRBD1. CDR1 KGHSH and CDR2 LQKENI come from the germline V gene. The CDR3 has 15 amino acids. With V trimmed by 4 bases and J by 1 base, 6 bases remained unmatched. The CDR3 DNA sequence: TGTGCCAGCTCACTTGGGACAGCCCAGAACACTGAAGCTTTCTTT. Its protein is CASSLGTAQNTEAFF.

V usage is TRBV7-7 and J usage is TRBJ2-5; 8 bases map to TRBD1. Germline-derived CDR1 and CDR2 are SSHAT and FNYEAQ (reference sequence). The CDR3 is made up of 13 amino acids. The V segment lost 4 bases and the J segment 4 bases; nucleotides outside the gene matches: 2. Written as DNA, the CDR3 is TGTGCCAGCAGCTCGACAGGGGTAGAGACCCAGTACTTC. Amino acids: CASSSTGVETQYF.

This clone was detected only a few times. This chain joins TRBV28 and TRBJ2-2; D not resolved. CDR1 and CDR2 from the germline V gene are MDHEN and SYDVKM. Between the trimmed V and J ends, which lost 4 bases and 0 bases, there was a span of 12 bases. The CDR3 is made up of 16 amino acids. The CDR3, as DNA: TGTGCCAGCAGTTCTCTGGCCGCTCCGAACACCGGGGAGCTGTTTTTT. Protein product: CASSSLAAPNTGELFF.

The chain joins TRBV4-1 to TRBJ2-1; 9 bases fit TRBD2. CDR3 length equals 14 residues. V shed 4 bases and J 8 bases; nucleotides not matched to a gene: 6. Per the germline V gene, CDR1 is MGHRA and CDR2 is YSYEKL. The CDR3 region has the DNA TGCGCCAGCAGCCTAGCGGGAGTGTTTGATGAGCAGTTCTTC. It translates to CASSLAGVFDEQFF.

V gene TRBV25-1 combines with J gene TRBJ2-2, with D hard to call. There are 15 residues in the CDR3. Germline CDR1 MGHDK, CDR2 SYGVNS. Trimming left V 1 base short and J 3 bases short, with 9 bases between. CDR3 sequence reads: CASSELSADTGELFF. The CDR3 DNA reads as TGTGCCAGCAGTGAATTATCGGCAGACACCGGGGAGCTGTTTTTT.

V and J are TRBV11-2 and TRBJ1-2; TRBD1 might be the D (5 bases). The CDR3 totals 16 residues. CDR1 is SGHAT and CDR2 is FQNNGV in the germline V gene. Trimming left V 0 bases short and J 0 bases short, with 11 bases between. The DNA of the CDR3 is TGTGCCAGCAGCTTAGACCGACAGCTAACTAACTATGGCTACACCTTC. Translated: CASSLDRQLTNYGYTF.

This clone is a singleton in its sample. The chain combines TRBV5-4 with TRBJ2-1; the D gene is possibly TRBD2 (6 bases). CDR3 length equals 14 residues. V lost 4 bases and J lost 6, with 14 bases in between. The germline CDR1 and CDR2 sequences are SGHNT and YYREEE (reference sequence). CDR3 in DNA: TGTGCCAGCAGCGGGGGGTGGACCCGCAATGAGCAGTTCTTC. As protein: CASSGGWTRNEQFF.

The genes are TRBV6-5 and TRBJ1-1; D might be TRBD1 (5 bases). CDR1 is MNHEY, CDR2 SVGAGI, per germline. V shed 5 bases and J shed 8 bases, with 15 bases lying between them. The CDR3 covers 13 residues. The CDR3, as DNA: TGTGCCAGCAGTCCCCGACAGATGTACGAAGCTTTCTTT. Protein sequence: CASSPRQMYEAFF.

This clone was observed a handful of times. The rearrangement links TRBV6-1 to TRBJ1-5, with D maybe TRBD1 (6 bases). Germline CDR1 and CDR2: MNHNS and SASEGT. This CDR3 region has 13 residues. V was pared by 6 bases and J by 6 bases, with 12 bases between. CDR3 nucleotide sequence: TGTGCCAGCAGAACTACAGGGCGTCAGCCCCAGCATTTT. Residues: CASRTTGRQPQHF.

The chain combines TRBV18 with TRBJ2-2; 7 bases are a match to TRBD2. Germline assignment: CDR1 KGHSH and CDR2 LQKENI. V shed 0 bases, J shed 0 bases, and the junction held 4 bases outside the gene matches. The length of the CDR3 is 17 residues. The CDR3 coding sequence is TGTGCCAGCTCACCACCGCTACTAGCGACGAACACCGGGGAGCTGTTTTTT. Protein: CASSPPLLATNTGELFF.

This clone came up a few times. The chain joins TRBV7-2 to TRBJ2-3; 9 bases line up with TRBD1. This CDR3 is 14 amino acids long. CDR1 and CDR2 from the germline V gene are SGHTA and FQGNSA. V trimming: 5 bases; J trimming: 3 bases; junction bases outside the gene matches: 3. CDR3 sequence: CASSQDRGTDTQYF. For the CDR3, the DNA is TGTGCCAGCAGCCAGGACAGGGGAACAGATACGCAGTATTTT. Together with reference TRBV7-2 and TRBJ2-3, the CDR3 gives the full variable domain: GAGVSQSPSNKVTEKGKDVELRCDPISGHTALYWYRQSLGQGLEFLIYFQGNSAPDKSGLPSDRFSAERTGGSVSTLTIQRTQQEDSAVYLCASSQDRGTDTQYFGPGTRLTVL.

The CDR3 DNA follows: TGTGCCAGCAGCTTGTTCAGGGTGAACACTGAAGCTTTCTTT. This translates into CASSLFRVNTEAFF. The chain couples TRBV5-8 to TRBJ1-1, with D possibly being TRBD1 (5 bases). Trimming shortened V by 1 base and J by 0 bases, and 7 bases separated the two germline ends. This CDR3 has 14 residues. Germline V CDR1 and CDR2: SGHTS, YDEGEE. The complete variable domain, with remaining parts taken from reference TRBV5-8 and TRBJ1-1, reads EAGVTQSPTHLIKTRGQQATLRCSPISGHTSVYWYQQALGLGLQFLLWYDEGEERNRGNFPPRFSGRQFPNYSSELNVNALELEDSALYLCASSLFRVNTEAFFGQGTRLTVV.

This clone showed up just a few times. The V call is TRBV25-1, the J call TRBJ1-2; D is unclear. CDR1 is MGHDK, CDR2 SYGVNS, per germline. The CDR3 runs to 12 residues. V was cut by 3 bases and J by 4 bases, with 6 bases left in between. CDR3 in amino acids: CASSEPSYGYTF. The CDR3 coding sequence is TGTGCCAGCAGTGAGCCCAGCTATGGCTACACCTTC.

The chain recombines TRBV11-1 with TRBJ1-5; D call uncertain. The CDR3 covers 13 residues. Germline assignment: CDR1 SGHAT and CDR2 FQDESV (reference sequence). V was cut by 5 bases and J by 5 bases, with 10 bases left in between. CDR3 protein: CASSPDTHQPQHF. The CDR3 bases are TGTGCCAGCAGCCCTGACACCCATCAGCCCCAGCATTTT.

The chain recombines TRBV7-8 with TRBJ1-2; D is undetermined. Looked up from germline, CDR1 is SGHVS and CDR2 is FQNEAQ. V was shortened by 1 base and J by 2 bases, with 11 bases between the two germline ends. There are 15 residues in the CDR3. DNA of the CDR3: TGTGCCAGCAGCTTAGAGAGGGCCTTAAACTATGGCTACACCTTC. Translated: CASSLERALNYGYTF. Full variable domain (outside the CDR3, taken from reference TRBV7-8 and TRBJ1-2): GAGVSQSPRYKVAKRGQDVALRCDPISGHVSLFWYQQALGQGPEFLTYFQNEAQLDKSGLPSDRFFAERPEGSVSTLKIQRTQQEDSAVYLCASSLERALNYGYTFGSGTRLTVV.

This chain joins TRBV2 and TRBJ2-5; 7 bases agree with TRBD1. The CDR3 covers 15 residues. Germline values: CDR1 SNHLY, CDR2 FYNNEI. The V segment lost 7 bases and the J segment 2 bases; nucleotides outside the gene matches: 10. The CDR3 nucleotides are TGTGCCAGCACACCAAGGACAGGACTTCAAGAGACCCAGTACTTC. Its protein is CASTPRTGLQETQYF. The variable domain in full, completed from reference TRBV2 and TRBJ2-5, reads EPEVTQTPSHQVTQMGQEVILRCVPISNHLYFYWYRQILGQKVEFLVSFYNNEISEKSEIFDDQFSVERPDGSNFTLKIRSTKLEDSAMYFCASTPRTGLQETQYFGPGTRLLVL.

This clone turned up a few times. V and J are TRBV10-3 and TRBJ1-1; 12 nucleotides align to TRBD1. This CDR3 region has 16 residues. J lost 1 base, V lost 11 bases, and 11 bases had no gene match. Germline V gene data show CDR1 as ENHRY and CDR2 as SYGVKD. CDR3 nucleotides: TGTGCCGTTGCGTCGGGACAGGGGGCCTCGAACACTGAAGCTTTCTTT. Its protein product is CAVASGQGASNTEAFF.

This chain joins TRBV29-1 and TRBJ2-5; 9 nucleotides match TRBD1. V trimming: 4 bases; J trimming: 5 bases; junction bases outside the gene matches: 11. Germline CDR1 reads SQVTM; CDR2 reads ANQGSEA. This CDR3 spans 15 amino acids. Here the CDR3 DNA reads TGCAGCGTTGGATCAGGGACAGGGCATGACGAGACCCAGTACTTC. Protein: CSVGSGTGHDETQYF.

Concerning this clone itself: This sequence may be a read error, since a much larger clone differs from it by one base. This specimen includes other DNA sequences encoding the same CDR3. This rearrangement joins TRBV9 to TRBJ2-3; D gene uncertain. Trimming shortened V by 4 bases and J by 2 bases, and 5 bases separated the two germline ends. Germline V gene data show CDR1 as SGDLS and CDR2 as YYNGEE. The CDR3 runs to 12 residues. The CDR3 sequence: CASSSSTDTQYF. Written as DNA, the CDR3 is TGTGCCAGCAGCTCGTCCACAGATACGCAGTATTTT.

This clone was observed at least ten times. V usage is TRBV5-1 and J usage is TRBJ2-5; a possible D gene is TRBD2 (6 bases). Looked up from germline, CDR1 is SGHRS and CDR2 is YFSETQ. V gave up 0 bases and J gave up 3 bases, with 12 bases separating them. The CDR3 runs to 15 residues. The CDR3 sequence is CASSLGSSGEETQYF. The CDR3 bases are TGCGCCAGCAGCTTGGGCTCCTCGGGAGAAGAGACCCAGTACTTC.

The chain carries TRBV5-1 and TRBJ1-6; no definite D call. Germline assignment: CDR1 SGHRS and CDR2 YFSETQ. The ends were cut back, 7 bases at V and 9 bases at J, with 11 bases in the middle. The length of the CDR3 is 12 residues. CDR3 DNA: TGCGCCAGCGGTGAAGCCGGTTCACCCCTCCACTTT. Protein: CASGEAGSPLHF.